One T cell receptor beta chain is described in this entry. Sequencing was performed with immunoSEQ multiplex PCR; in TCRdb, only in-frame clones are kept and a portion is missing. The profile covers around 140,000 clones, with 55% to 75% appearing a single time and under 2.5% taken by the ten largest. CDR3 size: 15 residues. Germline V lookup: CDR1 LNHDA, CDR2 SQIVND (reference sequence). Trimming cost V 3 bases and J 2 bases, with 11 bases left between them. This sample stems from a study of blood T cell repertoires in COVID-19. Across the study: The origin of the acute and convalescent COVID-19 samples was the United States, Italy and Spain. Nucleic acid was either cDNA or gDNA, and it came from T cells, B-cell-depleted T cells, or PBMCs.

Sequences were obtained from peripheral blood. This sequence was found in a woman in her seventies with acute or convalescent COVID-19. This chain uses TRBV19 with TRBJ2-1; TRBD1 might be the D (6 bases). The chain's CDR3 is CASSIRDNPYNEQFF. For the CDR3, the DNA is TGTGCCAGTAGTATCCGGGACAACCCCTACAATGAGCAGTTCTTC.